Sequencing of this T cell receptor beta chain was carried out in a study of T cells in Graves' hyperthyroidism and ophthalmopathy (dated by TCRdb to about 2019). With respect to the entire study: Peripheral blood samples were taken at the time of initial diagnosis, prior to any treatment. A discovery cohort of around 100 patients, approximately 45 with Graves' ophthalmopathy and approximately 55 with stable Graves' hyperthyroidism, was used to find distinguishing TCR V-J signatures. Prospective prediction of ophthalmopathy was tested in an independent validation cohort consisting of about 20 hyperthyroidism patients and 17 patients who later progressed to ophthalmopathy. The 100 or so discovery patients were divided at random into training and test sets in a 7:3 ratio. The study also compared thyroid tissue and blood T-cell repertoires from several Graves' hyperthyroidism patients. After sampling, hyperthyroidism patients received methimazole starting at 30 mg daily, and ophthalmopathy patients received high-dose intravenous methylprednisolone. The paper reports TCR Vbeta CDR3 sequencing of over 130 peripheral blood samples: 43 ophthalmopathy, under 80 hyperthyroidism and 17 progressor patients. Summary of the overall study and its limitations: Most expanded thyroid clonotypes (frequency above 0.001) were also found in blood, which suggests that blood repertoires may mirror thyroid immune responses. Ophthalmopathy was separated from stable hyperthyroidism by a 13 V-J signature model, with approximately 86% sensitivity and 81% to 82% specificity obtained in cross-validation and 80%/75% obtained in testing. During validation, the model predicted progression to ophthalmopathy a median of approximately 6 months ahead of onset, with roughly 65% sensitivity and roughly 72% specificity. Sample size was not statistically predetermined, and blinding of investigators to group allocation was not performed.

This clonotype appeared a few times. The target of this receptor is not known. No base-level quality is on record; no much larger clone is a single base apart. Moderately to severely active disease, a Clinical Activity Score of at least 3, a NOSPECS grade of at least 4, and a duration under 3 months were present in ophthalmopathy patients. The study excluded patients with uncontrolled infections, other autoimmune diseases, pregnancy or lactation. Diagnoses were established on the basis of clinical symptoms, serum thyroxine and TRAb, thyroid ultrasound, and orbital computed tomography. PBMCs were isolated from 8 to 10 ml of fresh peripheral blood by Ficoll-Paque density gradient centrifugation. Trizol reagent was used to extract total RNA, and RNA quality was then checked on an Agilent 2100 Bioanalyzer. The TCR beta CDR3 regions were amplified from the RNA transcripts. For the first round of RT-PCR on the TCR CDR3, the HTBI primer set was used together with the Qiagen OneStep RT-PCR kit. Libraries were constructed in a second round of multiplex PCR, after which size selection and purification were carried out. The libraries were sequenced on an Illumina HiSeq2000 using paired-end 100 bp reads. The study's own analysis went as follows. SOAPnuke was used to process the raw data, throwing out any read that contained adapters or uncalled bases, had a mean Phred below 15, or lacked an exact constant-primer or identifier match. High-quality paired reads were merged with COPE v1.2.5, and unique nucleotide sequences were defined as clonotypes. MiTCR v1.1 was used to align the clonotypes against IMGT TRBV, TRBD and TRBJ reference segments. Analysis was restricted to V-J combinations with a frequency above 0.0001, which covered about 99% of repertoires. A TCS score was defined as the ratio between F50 (clonal expansion) and ExV (chaos), using BLOSUM62-based TCRdist between CDR3 peptides within each V-J. Welch's t-statistics and random forest reduced fewer than 600 V-J features to some 14, which were used in a naive Bayes classifier (R e1071). The public reads were quality trimmed at Q25 with fastp and then assembled into clones with MiXCR by TCRdb, keeping productive beta chains. Entries are consolidated by CDR3 protein sequence, retaining the most common genes and DNA. TCRdb, not the authors, supplied the V and J calls. Here the sample has roughly 400,000 distinct CDR3 sequences; roughly 13% occur a single time. The ten biggest clones cover around 30% of the sample.

The clonotype was recovered from a man in his fifties with Graves' ophthalmopathy. Sequencing was done on a sample of blood.

The nucleotide sequence is given as TGCGCCGGAGGTCTGGGCGGGGGTCCCTACGAGCAGTACTTC. Its amino acids are CAGGLGGGPYEQYF. Here the chain combines TRBV4-1 and TRBJ2-7; 7 bases in the middle match TRBD2. The germline V gene gives CDR1 as MGHRA and CDR2 as YSYEKL. Taken from cysteine to phenylalanine, the CDR3 has 14 residues. The kept DNA is CDR3 alone, 42 bases in frame from the first base. The junction shows trimming of 11 bases on V and 2 bases on J, and the gene matches do not reach 12 bases of it.